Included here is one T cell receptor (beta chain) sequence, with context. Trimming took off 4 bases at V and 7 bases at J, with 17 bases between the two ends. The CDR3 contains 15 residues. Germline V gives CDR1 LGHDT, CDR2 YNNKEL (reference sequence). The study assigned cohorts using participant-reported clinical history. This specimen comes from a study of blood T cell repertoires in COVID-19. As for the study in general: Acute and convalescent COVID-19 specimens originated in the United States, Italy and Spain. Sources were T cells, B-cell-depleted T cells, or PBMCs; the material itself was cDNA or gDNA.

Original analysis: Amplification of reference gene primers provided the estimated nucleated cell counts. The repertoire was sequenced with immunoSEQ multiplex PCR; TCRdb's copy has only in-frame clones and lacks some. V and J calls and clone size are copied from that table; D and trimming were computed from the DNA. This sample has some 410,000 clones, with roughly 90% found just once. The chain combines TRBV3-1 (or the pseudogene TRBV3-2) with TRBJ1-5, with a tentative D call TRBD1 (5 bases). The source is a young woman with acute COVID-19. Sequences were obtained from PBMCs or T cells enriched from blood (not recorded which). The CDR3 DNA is TGTGCCAGCAGCCGAAGTCAGGGAGGTAAGCAGCCCCAGCATTTT. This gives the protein CASSRSQGGKQPQHF.